The 24 T cell receptor beta chains below were found in one sample sequenced in a study of cytomegalovirus exposure and HLA in healthy donors. Primers: 60 Vbeta forward and 13 Jbeta reverse. Generated by immunoSEQ multiplex PCR, the TCRdb table keeps only in-frame clones and is missing some. The sample has 65,000 or so clones; around 73% are singletons. Sequenced: PBMCs. The source of these receptors is a girl aged 10-17 years in good health and CMV-seropositive.

The chain joins TRBV28 to TRBJ2-5, with 7 positions matching TRBD1. The CDR3 is 14 residues long. After removal of 2 bases from V and 4 bases from J, the junction contained 4 bases not matched to a gene. Per germline, CDR1 MDHEN and CDR2 SYDVKM. CDR3 sequence (DNA): TGTGCCAGCAGTTTAGGGTACAGGGGAGAGACCCAGTACTTC. It specifies CASSLGYRGETQYF. The variable domain in full, with the rest retrieved from reference TRBV28 and TRBJ2-5, is DVKVTQSSRYLVKRTGEKVFLECVQDMDHENMFWYRQDPGLGLRLIYFSYDVKMKEKGDIPEGYSVSREKKERFSLILESASTNQTSMYLCASSLGYRGETQYFGPGTRLLVL.

The chain combines TRBV2 with TRBJ1-1; 8 nucleotides align to TRBD1. V shed 4 bases, J shed 5 bases, and the junction held 3 bases outside the gene matches. This CDR3 has 13 amino acids. Germline CDR1 and CDR2: SNHLY and FYNNEI. The CDR3, as DNA: TGTGCCAGCAGTGGGCAGGGGGCTACTGAAGCTTTCTTT. Residues: CASSGQGATEAFF.

The chain has TRBV18 and TRBJ1-2; 8 nucleotides match TRBD1. Trimming removed 2 bases from V and 0 bases from J; junction bases left unmatched: 14. The CDR3 has 19 amino acids. The V gene's germline CDR1 is KGHSH and CDR2 LQKENI. The CDR3 sequence: CASSPNGLRQGRANYGYTF. For the CDR3, the DNA is TGTGCCAGCTCACCAAACGGACTTCGACAGGGGAGGGCTAACTATGGCTACACCTTC.

The CDR3 bases are TGCAGCGTTGAAGGGATTGGGGGGGGCGCGACTGAAGCTTTCTTT. Translated, it gives CSVEGIGGGATEAFF. This chain uses TRBV29-1 with TRBJ1-1; D is perhaps TRBD1 (6 bases). Trimming removed 1 base at V and 5 bases at J, with 17 bases between. The CDR3 runs to 15 residues. Germline-derived CDR1 and CDR2 are SQVTM and ANQGSEA.

The rearrangement uses TRBV2 and TRBJ2-2; D possibly corresponds to TRBD1 (5 bases). The germline V and J ends were trimmed by 9 bases and 1 base, with 12 bases remaining between them. CDR1 and CDR2 from the germline V gene are SNHLY and FYNNEI. This CDR3 region has 14 residues. The CDR3 loop reads CASKQDLNTGELFF. DNA for the CDR3: TGTGCCAGTAAACAGGATCTGAACACCGGGGAGCTGTTTTTT. Filled out from reference TRBV2 and TRBJ2-2, the complete variable domain reads EPEVTQTPSHQVTQMGQEVILRCVPISNHLYFYWYRQILGQKVEFLVSFYNNEISEKSEIFDDQFSVERPDGSNFTLKIRSTKLEDSAMYFCASKQDLNTGELFFGEGSRLTVL.

The V call is TRBV7-2, the J call TRBJ1-3, with TRBD1 as a possible D gene (5 bases). Germline V lookup: CDR1 SGHTA, CDR2 FQGNSA. CDR3 length: 13 amino acids. V gave up 1 base and J gave up 8 bases, with 9 bases separating them. CDR3 sequence (DNA): TGTGCCAGCAGCTTAGATAGGGGTGACACCATATATTTT. Protein sequence: CASSLDRGDTIYF.

This chain links TRBV5-1 with TRBJ2-1; 9 bases are a match to TRBD2. The CDR3 spans 15 residues. With 0 bases clipped from V and 6 bases from J, the junction kept 4 bases outside the gene matches. Germline CDR1 and CDR2: SGHRS and YFSETQ. The DNA for the CDR3 is TGCGCCAGCAGCTTGGTTGCGGGGGGGTCCAATGAGCAGTTCTTC. It specifies CASSLVAGGSNEQFF.

This clone was detected only a few times. The DNA of the CDR3 is TGTGCCAGCAGCCCCGGACAGGGCTACAATGAGCAGTTCTTC. This encodes CASSPGQGYNEQFF. This chain joins TRBV7-9 and TRBJ2-1, with 8 bases matching TRBD1. In germline, CDR1 is SEHNR, CDR2 FQNEAQ (reference sequence). The V segment lost 5 bases and the J segment 3 bases; nucleotides outside the gene matches: 3. The CDR3 contains 14 residues.

The rearrangement links TRBV5-4 to TRBJ1-1; no clear D. V gave up 2 bases and J gave up 1 base, with 6 bases separating them. Germline lookup yields CDR1 SGHNT and CDR2 YYREEE (reference sequence). This CDR3 comprises 13 residues. The CDR3, as DNA: TGTGCCAGCAGCTTACCGGGGAACACTGAAGCTTTCTTT. It codes for CASSLPGNTEAFF.

The genes are TRBV4-1 and TRBJ2-7; 8 nucleotides agree with TRBD1. The CDR3 covers 14 residues. Unmatched junction bases numbered 4, after V lost 4 bases and J lost 2 bases. Germline loops: CDR1 MGHRA, CDR2 YSYEKL. The CDR3 loop reads CASSRTGTTYEQYF. CDR3 coding DNA: TGCGCCAGCAGCCGGACAGGGACCACCTACGAGCAGTACTTC.

This clone was recorded a few times. The rearrangement links TRBV6-5 to TRBJ1-2; D is ambiguous. CDR3 length: 14 amino acids. Trimming cost V 0 bases and J 8 bases, with 13 bases left between them. Germline V gene data show CDR1 as MNHEY and CDR2 as SVGAGI. Written as DNA, the CDR3 is TGTGCCAGCAGTTACTCGCCGTCGAGAGGGGGCTACACCTTC. It yields the protein CASSYSPSRGGYTF.

This clone occurred a few times. The chain joins TRBV4-1 to TRBJ1-4; D ambiguous. Germline V CDR1 and CDR2: MGHRA, YSYEKL. The V and J ends lost 4 bases and 8 bases respectively, with 14 bases between them. CDR3 size: 14 residues. The CDR3 reads CASSPIPWREKLFF. The CDR3 DNA reads TGCGCCAGCAGCCCCATACCTTGGCGGGAAAAACTGTTTTTT.

The V call is TRBV7-9, the J call TRBJ2-7, with TRBD1 as a possible D gene (6 bases). The CDR3 has 15 residues. V was cut by 1 base and J by 3 bases, with 13 bases left in between. From germline, CDR1 is SEHNR and CDR2 FQNEAQ (reference sequence). CDR3 residues: CASSLVGQGYYEQYF. The CDR3 nucleotides read TGTGCCAGCAGCTTAGTAGGGCAGGGGTACTACGAGCAGTACTTC.

About this clone itself: This same CDR3 is encoded by further DNA sequences in the sample. The rearrangement joins TRBV6-5 to TRBJ2-7; 7 nucleotides match TRBD2. Trimming removed 0 bases from V and 3 bases from J; junction bases left unmatched: 5. The CDR3 is 15 amino acids. CDR1 and CDR2 (germline): MNHEY, SVGAGI. In DNA, the CDR3 is TGTGCCAGCAGTTACTCTGGGGGGGGTTACTACGAGCAGTACTTC. As protein: CASSYSGGGYYEQYF.

V usage is TRBV28 and J usage is TRBJ2-5, with 8 positions matching TRBD1. The ends lost 2 bases at V and 0 bases at J; junction bases unmatched: 11. The germline gives CDR1 MDHEN, CDR2 SYDVKM. The CDR3 runs to 18 residues. Written as DNA, the CDR3 is TGTGCCAGCAGTTTACCCCTCGGGACAGGACGACACCAAGAGACCCAGTACTTC. Its protein is CASSLPLGTGRHQETQYF.

The chain recombines TRBV6-5 with TRBJ1-1, with 7 bases that match TRBD1. Germline CDR1 reads MNHEY; CDR2 reads SVGAGI. Losses at the gene ends were 7 bases for V and 4 bases for J; bases not matched to a gene: 3. The CDR3 has 12 amino acids. For the CDR3, the DNA is TGTGCCAGCAATTCAGGGGGCACTGAAGCTTTCTTT. As protein: CASNSGGTEAFF.

Written as DNA, the CDR3 is TGTGCCCTTGCAGTGGACAGGGGTGAAAAACTGTTTTTT. Protein sequence: CALAVDRGEKLFF. The chain uses TRBV30 and TRBJ1-4; 9 nucleotides line up with TRBD1. The CDR3 is made up of 13 amino acids. Losses at the gene ends were 8 bases for V and 7 bases for J; bases not matched to a gene: 8. Per germline, CDR1 GTSNPN and CDR2 SVGIG (reference sequence).

This clone was found a few times. J is TRBJ2-7 and V is TRBV11-2; maybe TRBD1 (5 bases). The V end was cut by 4 bases, the J end by 3 bases, with 16 bases between. This CDR3 contains 15 residues. The germline CDR1 and CDR2 sequences are SGHAT and FQNNGV. CDR3 in amino acids: CASSSPQGKRYEQYF. The CDR3 region has the DNA TGTGCCAGCAGCTCACCCCAGGGAAAACGCTACGAGCAGTACTTC.

The rearrangement links TRBV28 to TRBJ1-4, with TRBD1 matching over 9 bases. The CDR3 spans 13 residues. Germline V lookup: CDR1 MDHEN, CDR2 SYDVKM. Trimming at V came to 8 bases and at J to 8 bases, leaving 6 bases not matched to a gene. CDR3 nucleotide sequence: TGTGCCAGCGGAAGGACAGGGGACGAAAAACTGTTTTTT. Translated: CASGRTGDEKLFF.

The genes are TRBV30 and TRBJ1-5; D perhaps matches TRBD1 (6 bases). The CDR3 totals 14 residues. Germline V gives CDR1 GTSNPN, CDR2 SVGIG (reference sequence). V gave up 1 base and J gave up 11 bases, with 18 bases separating them. The CDR3 sequence: CAWSDSGTPLSQHF. CDR3 nucleotides: TGTGCCTGGAGTGATAGCGGGACACCTCTCTCCCAGCATTTT.

The rearrangement joins TRBV9 to TRBJ1-2, with TRBD1 matching 7 bases. V lost 3 bases, J lost 1 base, and 6 bases stayed unmatched. Germline-derived CDR1 and CDR2 are SGDLS and YYNGEE. The CDR3 is 15 residues long. The DNA for the CDR3 is TGTGCCAGCAGCGAAACAGGGGCGAATAACTATGGCTACACCTTC. As protein: CASSETGANNYGYTF.

In DNA, the CDR3 is TGCGCCAGCAGCGAGTGGGGGGACACCGGGGAGCTGTTTTTT. It is translated as CASSEWGDTGELFF. This chain connects TRBV5-1 to TRBJ2-2; D might be TRBD2 (6 bases). V lost 4 bases to trimming and J lost 3 bases, with 10 bases between them. This CDR3 is 14 amino acids long. In germline, CDR1 is SGHRS, CDR2 YFSETQ.

CDR3 in amino acids: CASSLPWANVLTF. The CDR3 DNA sequence: TGTGCCAGCAGCTTGCCCTGGGCCAACGTCCTGACTTTC. This chain links TRBV5-4 with TRBJ2-6; D call uncertain. Between the trimmed V and J ends, which lost 1 base and 5 bases, there was a span of 4 bases. Per germline, CDR1 SGHNT and CDR2 YYREEE (reference sequence). The CDR3 consists of 13 residues.

The chain employs TRBV30 and TRBJ2-5; D not resolved. This CDR3 region has 15 residues. CDR1 and CDR2 (germline): GTSNPN, SVGIG (reference sequence). Trimming took 0 bases from V and 4 from J, leaving 15 bases between them. Here the CDR3 reads CAWSVQGAWRETQYF. Written as DNA, the CDR3 is TGTGCCTGGAGTGTACAAGGTGCTTGGAGAGAGACCCAGTACTTC.